This paragraph reports one T cell receptor beta chain. This sample is part of a study of control samples from healthy donors and cancer patients. There are 11 residues in the CDR3. V was cut by 6 bases and J by 10 bases, with 12 bases left in between. Germline CDR1 is MNHEY and CDR2 is SVGAGI. Sequenced by immunoSEQ multiplex PCR; TCRdb stores in-frame clones only, minus some. The sample has over 90,000 clones, roughly 89% seen once. The sequenced sample was PBMCs. The TCR comes from a man between 60 and 75 years old with lung cancer. The rearrangement links TRBV6-5 to TRBJ1-1; D remains unclear. CDR3 amino acids: CASRTPRGAFF. The CDR3 DNA follows: TGTGCCAGCAGAACCCCCCGGGGAGCTTTCTTT.